This paragraph reports one TCR beta chain. Other DNA sequences in the sample encode the same CDR3. TCRdb's table, derived via immunoSEQ multiplex PCR, lists solely in-frame clones and lacks some. The sample lists under 600,000 clones, approximately 95% occurring once. Germline V gene sequence: CDR1 MDHEN, CDR2 SYDVKM. Trimming removed 4 bases from V and 3 bases from J, with 7 bases in between. The CDR3 length is 12 residues. The source of the sample is a study of shared clonotypes between healthy human individuals. The chain is built from TRBV28 and TRBJ2-7; D perhaps matches TRBD2 (6 bases). The origin of this receptor is a woman aged 25 to 45 in good health. Sequenced input: naive CD4+ T cells sorted from blood. Noted subset: CD45RA+ positively selected. The CDR3 coding sequence is TGTGCCAGCAGTTCGACTAGCTACGAGCAGTACTTC. It specifies CASSSTSYEQYF. Variable domain in full (rest from reference TRBV28 and TRBJ2-7): DVKVTQSSRYLVKRTGEKVFLECVQDMDHENMFWYRQDPGLGLRLIYFSYDVKMKEKGDIPEGYSVSREKKERFSLILESASTNQTSMYLCASSSTSYEQYFGPGTRLTVT.